These T cell receptor beta chains were read from a single sample in a study of siplizumab effects on memory and regulatory T cells. TCRdb keeps only in-frame clones here, not all; method: immunoSEQ multiplex PCR. Of about 100,000 clones in the sample, 80% to 95% were seen once. Sequences were obtained from non-Treg CD4+ T cells sorted from blood. The receptor set was obtained from a human donor in good health. Each CDR3 is given with its conserved first and last residue. A D gene is named only where the DNA matches it firmly. Clone size is shown for a subset of rows, as once, few, many or a class of expanded clone.

d_call j_call v_call clone_size cdr3_aa cdr3_nt
TRBD1 TRBJ1-5 TRBV19 - CASRQTGTANQPQHF TGTGCCAGTAGGCAGACCGGGACAGCCAATCAGCCCCAGCATTTT
- TRBJ2-7 TRBV28 - CASSFTEGQGLSSYEQYF TGTGCCAGCAGTTTTACCGAGGGCCAGGGATTAAGTTCCTACGAGCAGTACTTC
TRBD2 TRBJ2-1 TRBV29-1 - CSVTTSGGSNEQFF TGCAGCGTTACGACTAGCGGAGGGAGCAATGAGCAGTTCTTC
- TRBJ2-3 TRBV19 once CASSEGLGDTQYF TGTGCCAGTAGTGAGGGGTTAGGGGATACGCAGTATTTT
- TRBJ1-2 TRBV10-3 - CAISEWGGQIHTF TGTGCCATCAGTGAGTGGGGCGGCCAGATCCACACCTTC
- TRBJ1-1 TRBV29-1 - CSVRWPRMNTEAFF TGCAGCGTTCGCTGGCCGAGAATGAACACTGAAGCTTTCTTT
- TRBJ1-1 TRBV5-1 - CASSLEWGHEAFF TGCGCCAGCAGCTTGGAATGGGGACATGAAGCTTTCTTT
- TRBJ2-5 TRBV6-1 - CASSETAVKQETQYF TGTGCCAGCAGTGAAACCGCAGTAAAACAAGAGACCCAGTACTTC
- TRBJ2-7 TRBV28 - CASSSSGTPVYEQYF TGTGCCAGCAGTTCCTCCGGGACACCCGTCTACGAGCAGTACTTC
TRBD1 TRBJ2-7 TRBV6-1 - CASSTGDRSYEQYF TGTGCCAGCAGTACAGGGGATCGTTCCTACGAGCAGTACTTC
- TRBJ1-5 TRBV6-6 - CASQGGNQPQHF TGTGCCAGTCAGGGAGGCAATCAGCCCCAGCATTTT
- TRBJ1-5 TRBV6-5 - CATNEGGSNQPQHF TGTGCCACCAACGAGGGAGGAAGCAATCAGCCCCAGCATTTT
- TRBJ2-7 TRBV5-6 - CASSLLGYEQYF TGTGCCAGCAGCTTGTTGGGCTACGAGCAGTACTTC
TRBD2 TRBJ2-5 TRBV6-5 once CASSYSMGGKETQYF TGTGCCAGCAGTTACTCGATGGGGGGGAAAGAGACCCAGTACTTC